Below are 24 T cell receptor beta chains sequenced from a single sample in a study of T cell repertoires in cytomegalovirus infection. The antigens of these receptors remain unknown. In TCRdb, the reads were re-called with MiXCR into one record per CDR3 protein. The sample yields 600,000 to 700,000 distinct CDR3 sequences, 30% to 40% seen once. Specimen: cultured PBMCs, collected from culture after CMV antigen stimulation. Every receptor here comes from a human donor in good health (CMV status not recorded). Some clones in this sample may be carry-over from other donors' samples.

The sample holds a few counts of this clonotype. The CDR3 DNA reads as TGTGCCAGCAGCCCACTAGGCGGGAGAACGGTCGAGCAGTACTTC. It codes for CASSPLGGRTVEQYF. This chain links TRBV11-2 with TRBJ2-7, with 7 bases aligning to TRBD2. V dropped 5 bases and J dropped 6; count of bases not matched to a gene: 13. This CDR3 region has 15 residues. From germline, CDR1 is SGHAT and CDR2 FQNNGV.

V and J are TRBV12-3 or TRBV12-4 and TRBJ2-7; D may be TRBD1 or TRBD2 (5 bases each). The CDR3 is 14 amino acids. Trimming cost V 5 bases and J 2 bases, with 13 bases left between them. CDR3 loop: CASSAGTATYEQYF. The CDR3 DNA is TGTGCCAGCAGTGCCGGGACCGCTACCTACGAGCAGTACTTC.

This rearrangement joins TRBV7-2 to TRBJ2-3; tentative D call: TRBD2 (7 bases). With 1 base removed from V and 6 bases from J, the gap between germline ends came to 17 bases. The CDR3 runs 16 residues. Germline CDR1 reads SGHTA; CDR2 reads FQGNSA. In nucleotides, the CDR3 is TGTGCCAGCAGCTTAGAGGGGGGGGCCTACCGGGATACGCAGTATTTT. Protein: CASSLEGGAYRDTQYF.

This clonotype was observed a handful of times. V is TRBV12-3 or TRBV12-4 and J is TRBJ2-1; 12 bases line up with TRBD2. V shed 6 bases and J 7 bases; nucleotides not matched to a gene: 10. The CDR3 spans 16 residues. CDR3 residues: CASSLRTSGIGNEQFF. The DNA of the CDR3 is TGTGCCAGCAGCCTCCGGACTAGCGGGATAGGAAATGAGCAGTTCTTC.

This chain uses TRBV4-1 with TRBJ1-1; 7 nucleotides line up with TRBD1. The junction had 16 bases not matched to a gene; V was cut back by 2 bases and J by 4 bases. Germline V gene lookup returns CDR1 MGHRA and CDR2 YSYEKL. This CDR3 is 18 amino acids long. The CDR3: CASSQSLGQTPMSTEAFF. The CDR3, as DNA: TGCGCCAGCAGCCAAAGTTTGGGACAGACCCCAATGAGCACTGAAGCTTTCTTT.

The chain joins TRBV20-1 to TRBJ1-4; the D is unclear. Trimming left V 3 bases short and J 7 bases short, with 18 bases between. Per germline, CDR1 DFQATT and CDR2 SNEGSKA (reference sequence). There are 15 residues in the CDR3. The chain's CDR3 is CSASLRAGGSEKLFF. CDR3 DNA sequence: TGCAGTGCTAGTCTCCGGGCAGGAGGAAGTGAAAAACTGTTTTTT.

The rearrangement uses TRBV30 and TRBJ1-4; D uncertain. CDR3 length: 11 amino acids. The V end was cut by 3 bases, the J end by 12 bases, with 11 bases between. The germline gives CDR1 GTSNPN, CDR2 SVGIG (reference sequence). The DNA of the CDR3 is TGTGCCTGGAGCATAAAGGGCGAACTGTTTTTT. Amino acid sequence: CAWSIKGELFF. The full variable domain, with the rest looked up from reference TRBV30 and TRBJ1-4, is SQTIHQWPATLVQPVGSPLSLECTVEGTSNPNLYWYRQAAGRGLQLLFYSVGIGQISSEVPQNLSASRPQDRQFILSSKKLLLSDSGFYLCAWSIKGELFFGSGTQLSVL.

This clonotype has just a few counts. The rearrangement links TRBV7-6 to TRBJ2-1; tentatively, D is TRBD2 (5 bases). V was clipped by 5 bases and J by 0 bases, with 11 bases between them. The germline CDR1 and CDR2 sequences are SGHVS and FNYEAQ. This CDR3 spans 15 amino acids. CDR3 in DNA: TGTGCCAGCAGCCCAACCGAGGGCTCCTACAATGAGCAGTTCTTC. This codes for CASSPTEGSYNEQFF.

The CDR3 DNA follows: TGTGCCAGCAGTTCCTCCCGATCGACAGGGTTTGACTACACCTTC. Encoded protein: CASSSSRSTGFDYTF. The chain carries TRBV27 and TRBJ1-2, with 7 nucleotides matching TRBD1. The CDR3 loop spans 15 amino acids. V lost 4 bases, J lost 10 bases, and 15 bases stayed unmatched. Looked up from germline, CDR1 is MNHEY and CDR2 is SMNVEV (reference sequence).

The chain is built from TRBV11-2 and TRBJ2-3, with 9 bases aligning to TRBD2. Germline-derived CDR1 and CDR2 are SGHAT and FQNNGV. The CDR3 covers 15 residues. Germline trimming cut 2 bases from V and 6 bases from J; bases unmatched to any gene: 6. Here the CDR3 reads CASSLTAGGRDTQYF. The CDR3 DNA is TGTGCCAGCAGCTTAACAGCGGGAGGTCGGGATACGCAGTATTTT.

This clonotype was seen more than once but under ten times. The rearrangement uses TRBV20-1 and TRBJ1-1, with TRBD1 identical over 8 bases. The CDR3 runs 14 residues. Per the germline V gene, CDR1 is DFQATT and CDR2 is SNEGSKA (reference sequence). V lost 5 bases to trimming and J lost 3 bases; unmatched junction nucleotides: 8. CDR3 loop: CSASPDRVYTEAFF. The DNA for the CDR3 is TGCAGTGCTTCCCCGGACAGGGTGTACACTGAAGCTTTCTTT.

In its sample, this clonotype was seen many times. The chain carries TRBV20-1 and TRBJ1-5; D remains unclear. The length of the CDR3 is 16 residues. Between the trimmed V and J ends, which lost 0 bases and 0 bases, there was a span of 12 bases. Germline V gene data show CDR1 as DFQATT and CDR2 as SNEGSKA (reference sequence). Written as DNA, the CDR3 is TGCAGTGCTAGAGACCGGAACGCCTATAGCAATCAGCCCCAGCATTTT. Protein: CSARDRNAYSNQPQHF.

This chain joins TRBV20-1 and TRBJ2-7; no clear D. The CDR3 has 13 amino acids. V lost 1 base and J lost 3, with 10 bases in between. The germline gives CDR1 DFQATT, CDR2 SNEGSKA (reference sequence). DNA for the CDR3: TGCAGTGCTAGAGGGCTCCGGAGCTACGAGCAGTACTTC. Translation: CSARGLRSYEQYF.

The chain recombines TRBV6-5 with TRBJ1-6; unclear D gene. There are 15 residues in the CDR3. Germline CDR1 MNHEY, CDR2 SVGAGI. Trimming stripped 6 bases from V and 7 bases from J, with 16 bases between. This chain's CDR3 is CASSQTLPPNSPLHF. For the CDR3, the DNA is TGTGCCAGCAGCCAAACACTTCCCCCGAATTCACCCCTCCACTTT.

This rearrangement joins TRBV20-1 to TRBJ2-1; TRBD1 is a possible D gene (7 bases). Germline loops: CDR1 DFQATT, CDR2 SNEGSKA (reference sequence). The CDR3 length is 15 residues. Trimming pared 6 bases from V and 7 bases from J, leaving 22 bases between. The CDR3 region is CSAQGGSGGRNEQFF. In nucleotides, the CDR3 is TGCAGTGCCCAGGGGGGCTCAGGGGGGAGGAATGAGCAGTTCTTC.

The chain has TRBV7-2 and TRBJ1-3; unclear D gene. Trimming stripped 3 bases from V and 1 base from J, with 7 bases between. The CDR3 totals 14 residues. The germline gives CDR1 SGHTA, CDR2 FQGNSA. Here the CDR3 DNA reads TGTGCCAGCAGCTTTGTAGGGTCTGGAAACACCATATATTTT. Translation gives CASSFVGSGNTIYF.

This rearrangement joins TRBV6-1 to TRBJ2-3; maybe TRBD1 (5 bases). This CDR3 is 13 amino acids long. Trimming pared 5 bases from V and 8 bases from J, leaving 14 bases between. Looked up from germline, CDR1 is MNHNS and CDR2 is SASEGT. In DNA, the CDR3 is TGTGCCAGCAGTCCCTCAGGGCCTAGTACGCAGTATTTT. This gives the protein CASSPSGPSTQYF.

The rearrangement uses TRBV5-1 and TRBJ2-2; the D gene is possibly TRBD1 (6 bases). The CDR3 has 16 amino acids. Germline V gene sequence: CDR1 SGHRS, CDR2 YFSETQ. Trimming pared 3 bases from V and 0 bases from J, leaving 12 bases between. The CDR3 loop is CASSSSGTSNTGELFF. CDR3 DNA sequence: TGCGCCAGCAGCTCCTCCGGGACATCGAACACCGGGGAGCTGTTTTTT. Full variable domain (remainder filled in from reference TRBV5-1 and TRBJ2-2): KAGVTQTPRYLIKTRGQQVTLSCSPISGHRSVSWYQQTPGQGLQFLFEYFSETQRNKGNFPGRFSGRQFSNSRSEMNVSTLELGDSALYLCASSSSGTSNTGELFFGEGSRLTVL.

V gene TRBV15 combines with J gene TRBJ2-1; D may correspond to TRBD1 or TRBD2 (5 bases each). The CDR3 length is 14 residues. The V gene lost 5 bases and the J gene lost 2 bases, with 10 bases spanning the gap. CDR1 LNHNV and CDR2 YYDKDF come from the germline V gene (reference sequence). The CDR3 reads CATSLLGAYNEQFF. Written as DNA, the CDR3 is TGTGCCACCAGCCTCCTGGGGGCCTACAATGAGCAGTTCTTC.

This clonotype was detected a few times. The chain carries TRBV19 and TRBJ1-5; D unresolved. This CDR3 comprises 11 residues. CDR1 and CDR2 from the germline V gene are LNHDA and SQIVND (reference sequence). Trimming left V 5 bases short and J 9 bases short, with 8 bases between. The DNA for the CDR3 is TGTGCCAGTAGTGGATCAGGGCCCCAGCATTTT. Encoded protein: CASSGSGPQHF.

This clonotype was picked up many times. The chain links TRBV7-8 to TRBJ2-1, with D perhaps assigned TRBD1 or TRBD2 (6 bases each). CDR1 is SGHVS, CDR2 FQNEAQ, per germline. The CDR3 is made up of 16 amino acids. Trimming pared 3 bases from V and 8 bases from J, leaving 20 bases between. The CDR3 coding sequence is TGTGCCAGCAGCTTGACCACCGGGGGCCTTCGGCATGAGCAGTTCTTC. Protein sequence: CASSLTTGGLRHEQFF.

The chain's CDR3 is CASSLERRRGPLALAKNIQYF. The CDR3 DNA follows: TGTGCCAGCAGCTTAGAGAGGAGAAGGGGGCCGTTGGCCCTAGCCAAAAACATTCAGTACTTC. The chain employs TRBV7-8 and TRBJ2-4; 7 positions agree with TRBD1. Germline CDR1 and CDR2: SGHVS and FQNEAQ. The junction had 18 bases not matched to a gene; V was cut back by 1 base and J by 0 bases. CDR3 size: 21 residues.

This clonotype has a handful of counts. This chain uses TRBV5-4 with TRBJ2-7, with TRBD2 identical over 7 bases. This CDR3 contains 15 residues. Germline V lookup: CDR1 SGHNT, CDR2 YYREEE (reference sequence). With 5 bases clipped from V and 0 bases from J, the junction kept 8 bases outside the gene matches. CDR3: CASSWGGSSSYEQYF. CDR3 bases: TGTGCCAGCAGTTGGGGGGGAAGTAGCTCCTACGAGCAGTACTTC.

In its sample, this clonotype was seen many times. The chain has TRBV7-2 and TRBJ1-2, with TRBD1 matching 9 bases. The V and J ends lost 1 base and 7 bases, in that order; junction bases with no gene match: 7. Per germline, CDR1 SGHTA and CDR2 FQGNSA. The CDR3 totals 15 residues. The CDR3 DNA reads as TGTGCCAGCAGCTTAGGTGGGACAGGGTTCGCTGGCTACACCTTC. Its translation: CASSLGGTGFAGYTF.